The sequence of this T cell receptor (beta chain) was determined in a study of shared clonotypes between healthy human individuals. Findings and caveats of the study: Sequencing of the sorted subsets was shown by rarefaction to be incomplete despite large depth.

CD45RO-negative, CCR7-positively selected cells formed the naive CD8 fraction, excluding terminally differentiated effector memory CD45RA+ cells. Concerning this clone itself: Antigen specificity is unknown. Other DNA variants within this sample encode the same CDR3.

On sorted subsets, replicate PCRs used about 0.2 ug DNA, or 25,000 to 35,000 T cell genomes. Original methodology: Junction-only immunoSEQ sequences carried no quality scores, so filtering differed. The method was immunoSEQ multiplex PCR; TCRdb's version includes in-frame clones alone and lacks a portion of them. V and J calls and clone size are those listed in that table; D and trimming were worked out from the DNA. The table shows around 2,000,000 clones, with about 92% occurring only once. CDR3 length: 13 residues. With 3 bases removed from V and 3 bases from J, the gap between germline ends came to 9 bases. Germline-derived CDR1 and CDR2 are MNHEY and SMNVEV (reference sequence).

V gene TRBV27 combines with J gene TRBJ2-7; D is ambiguous. The TCR sequence derives from a man aged 18 to 30 in good health. Some clones in this sample may be carry-over from other donors' samples. Sequencing was performed on naive CD8+ T cells from PBMCs. This CDR3 is CASSFGLVYEQYF. Here the CDR3 DNA reads TGTGCCAGCAGTTTTGGGCTAGTCTACGAGCAGTACTTC.